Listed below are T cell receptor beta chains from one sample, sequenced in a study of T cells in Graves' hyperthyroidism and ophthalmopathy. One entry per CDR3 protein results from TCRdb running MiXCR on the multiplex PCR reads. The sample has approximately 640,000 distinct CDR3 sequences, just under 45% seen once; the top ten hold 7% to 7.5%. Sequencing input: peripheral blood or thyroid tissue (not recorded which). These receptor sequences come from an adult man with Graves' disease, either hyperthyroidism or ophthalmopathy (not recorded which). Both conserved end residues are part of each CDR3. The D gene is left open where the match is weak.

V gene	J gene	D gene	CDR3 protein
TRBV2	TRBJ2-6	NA	CASSLRGVGANVLTF
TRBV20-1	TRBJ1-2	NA	CSARVSPEQINYGYTF
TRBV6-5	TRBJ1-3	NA	CASRVISGNTIYF
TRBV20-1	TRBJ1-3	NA	CSARDSSLPHTIYF
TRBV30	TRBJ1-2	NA	CAFTLNRVAYGYTF
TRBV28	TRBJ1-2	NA	CASLRQSYGYTF
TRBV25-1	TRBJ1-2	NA	CASSEVGPHYGYTF
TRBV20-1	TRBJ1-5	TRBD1	CSAREIRTGTSQPQHF
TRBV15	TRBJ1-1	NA	CATSRDSSGPEAFF
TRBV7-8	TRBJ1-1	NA	CASSLERGHYTEAFF
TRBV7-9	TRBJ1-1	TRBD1	CASSPPGQETATFF
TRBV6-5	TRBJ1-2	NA	CASSLRGYGYTF
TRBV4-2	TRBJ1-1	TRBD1	CASSQDVLRDRASSTEAFF
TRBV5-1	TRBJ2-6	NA	CASSYRGRGLTF
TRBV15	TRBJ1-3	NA	CATTRDGNTIYF
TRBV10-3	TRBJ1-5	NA	CATRWMDNQPQHF
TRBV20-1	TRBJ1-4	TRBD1	CSAISDRAEKLFF
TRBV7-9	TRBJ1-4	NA	CASSPRGGGTNEKLFF
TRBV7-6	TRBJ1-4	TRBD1	CASRHRGGEKLFF
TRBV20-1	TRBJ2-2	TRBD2	CSARPSGRAPTGELFF
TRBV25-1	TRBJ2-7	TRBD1	CASSEGSGGAYEQYF
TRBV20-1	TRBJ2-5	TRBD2	CSAQGLGAETQYF
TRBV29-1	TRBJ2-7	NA	CSVEEGPGEQYF
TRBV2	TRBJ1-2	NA	CASSESRSRDILNYGYTF
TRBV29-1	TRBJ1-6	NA	CSVRQDLNSPLHF
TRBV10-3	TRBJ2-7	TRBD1	CAIAPGQGGNEQYF
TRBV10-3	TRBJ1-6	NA	CAISGRGHNSPLHF
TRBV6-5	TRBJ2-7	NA	CASSDWDEQYF
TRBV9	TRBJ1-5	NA	CASSVAWVSNQPQHF
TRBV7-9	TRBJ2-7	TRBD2	CASSFHRTSGGTYEQYF
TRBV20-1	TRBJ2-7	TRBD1	CSARARTGGEQYF
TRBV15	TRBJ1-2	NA	CATEDPGDYGYTF
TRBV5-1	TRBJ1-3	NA	CASSLVGNTIYF
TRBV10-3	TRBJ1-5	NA	CAISESNGQDQHF
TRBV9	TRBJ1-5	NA	CASSVAHWPNNQPQHF
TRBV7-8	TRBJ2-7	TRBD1	CASSLRDSGSEQYF
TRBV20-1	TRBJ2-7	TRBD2	CSARDRAWASGYEQYF
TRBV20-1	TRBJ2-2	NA	CSARGQGDTGELFF
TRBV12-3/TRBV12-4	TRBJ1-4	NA	CASSLAGLGGRTNEKLFF
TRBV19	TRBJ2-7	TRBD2	CASSRGTSAYEQYF
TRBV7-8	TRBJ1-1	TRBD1	CASSDRGEGAFF
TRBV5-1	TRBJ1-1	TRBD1	CASHNRGVNTEAFF